This record looks at one T cell receptor beta chain sequence and its context. This clone was seen a few times. The target of this receptor is not known. Nothing much larger sits one base from this clone, and base qualities are not available. This sample is part of a study of beta chain features in type 1 diabetes (dated by TCRdb to 2016 to 2019). With respect to the entire study: No differences in mean age, gender distribution, total cell number or subset yield were found between patients and healthy donors. In the study, TCRB repertoires of sorted circulating CD4+ T cell subsets from recently diagnosed type 1 diabetes patients were compared with those of matched healthy donors. A total of roughly 99 million sorted cells were examined across all samples, and the number of cells per subset was strongly correlated with RNA yield. Naive and central memory subsets were obtained from all 30 or so donors, but regulatory and stem cell-like memory subsets were isolated from only 8 patients and 8 healthy donors.

Points the paper makes about the study in general: PCR may preferentially amplify shorter templates, but because patient and control samples were amplified and corrected together, any resulting skew would affect both groups equally. Fewer insertions and more nucleotide deletions at VDJ recombination sites were observed in patients with type 1 diabetes, implying thymic rearrangement abnormalities. The naive, central memory and regulatory TCRB repertoires appeared to resemble one another more closely among patients than among healthy donors. A moderate but significant shortening of TCRB CDR3 length was observed in type 1 diabetes patients in all four CD4+ subsets. Because the HLA sub-analyses included only small numbers of individuals, any influence of HLA type on TCRB rearrangement was left unresolved. Because cDNA rather than genomic DNA was sequenced, highly expressing activated cells could have been over-represented, although no difference in activation and CD3 levels was found between groups.

Taken from cysteine to phenylalanine, the CDR3 has 15 residues. The retained sequence is limited to the CDR3, 45 bases, with the frame set at the first base. Reading the germline V gene (reference sequence) gives CDR1 LNHDA and CDR2 SQIVND. The V end loses 6 bases and the J end loses 1 base, and a stretch of 13 bases separates them. Each donor gave one peripheral blood draw, approximately 0.11 L on average, collected into heparinised tubes. Naive, central memory, regulatory and stem cell-like memory CD4+ T cells were sorted on a BD FACSAria II using a panel including CD45RO, CCR7, CD25, CD127, CD95 and CD27. Purity was above 98% for every sorted population. PBMCs were separated immediately by Lymphoprep density gradient centrifugation and were stained directly, without being cultured. Samples were stained and sorted in pairs, with one healthy donor and one patient per experiment, so that batch effects were minimized.

The entire amount of isolated RNA was reverse transcribed using the High Capacity cDNA Reverse Transcription Kit, so the sequenced TCRB transcripts were expressed ones. Deep immunoSEQ sequencing was performed on naive, central memory and regulatory T cell samples, with an average of roughly 3.6 million total reads per sample. Sorted cells were lysed in RLT buffer, and RNA was extracted using DNase-treated RNeasy Micro or Mini kits according to cell number. Each cell subset was processed separately to prevent cross-contamination, with patient and healthy donor samples processed together. The immunoSEQ multiplex PCR was used to amplify TCRB sequences from cDNA, yielding 87-bp fragments that span the CDR3 region. Sequencing of the amplicons was performed on the Illumina HiSeq platform. The authors processed their data as follows. PCR bias was computationally corrected using synthetic template baselines, reads within Hamming distance 2 were collapsed, and singletons that could not be merged were discarded. Reads were aligned against IMGT so that V, D and J genes, CDR3 length and insertions or deletions at six rearrangement sites could be assigned. Clonotype counts were normalized to sorted cell number within each subset before computing true diversity and Gini coefficients with the tcR R package. The overlap coefficient, calculated on TCRB nucleotide sequences, was used to measure repertoire sharing. Out-of-frame TCRB sequences from naive cells were analyzed as a proxy for the pre-selection repertoire. TCRdb's version of the immuneACCESS table is confined to in-frame rearrangements and falls short of the full clone set. An unresolved V gene accounts for under half of the shortfall where checked; the remainder is of unknown origin. That table gives V, J and clone size, and the DNA gave D and trimming. The sample records more than 120,000 clones, under 11% of which are singletons. The ten largest make up 1.3% of the sample.

The chain is made from TRBV19 and TRBJ1-5; perhaps TRBD1 is the D gene, with 6 bases matching. Sequencing used naive CD4+ T cells from blood. The sample's cell subset or site label, decoded: true naive CD4+ T cells. The origin of this receptor is a man younger than 30 in good health. The DNA sequence follows: TGTGCCAGTAGCCCAACTACAGGGAGCAATCAGCCCCAGCATTTT. It translates as CASSPTTGSNQPQHF. Here the CDR3 is joined to the reference TRBV19 and TRBJ1-5 genes, and the full variable domain is: DGGITQSPKYLFRKEGQNVTLSCEQNLNHDAMYWYRQDPGQGLRLIYYSQIVNDFQKGDIAEGYSVSREKKESFPLTVTSAQKNPTAFYLCASSPTTGSNQPQHFGDGTRLSIL.